The 21 T cell receptor beta chains below all came from one sample that was sequenced in a study of blood T cells in healthy people across ages. Combining a sample-barcoded 5' primer with a J-beta primer mix, a second PCR ran for roughly 6 to 11 cycles. MiXCR was run by TCRdb on the 5' RACE reads, yielding one entry per CDR3 protein. Of about a million distinct CDR3 sequences listed, around 46% are singletons. Sequenced material: blood. The receptors originated from a man aged 25 to 40 in good health.

This chain connects TRBV5-5 to TRBJ2-1, with TRBD2 matching 7 bases. This CDR3 comprises 15 residues. Trimming took 2 bases from V and 5 from J; bases not matched to a gene: 7. Germline values: CDR1 SGHKS, CDR2 YYEKEE (reference sequence). In nucleotides, the CDR3 is TGTGCCAGCAGCTTAGGCGGGAGTGGAGACAATGAGCAGTTCTTC. Translated: CASSLGGSGDNEQFF.

This rearrangement joins TRBV6-5 to TRBJ2-5; tentatively, D is TRBD1 (6 bases). CDR3 length: 14 amino acids. Germline V gene sequence: CDR1 MNHEY, CDR2 SVGAGI. V was cut by 6 bases and J by 4 bases, with 15 bases left in between. The CDR3 reads CASSPTGFVETQYF. The CDR3 region has the DNA TGTGCCAGCAGCCCAACAGGGTTCGTAGAGACCCAGTACTTC.

Only a few counts were recorded for this clonotype. This sequence joins TRBV4-1 and TRBJ1-6; perhaps TRBD1 as D (5 bases). The CDR3 runs 18 residues. Germline V CDR1 and CDR2: MGHRA, YSYEKL. V dropped 2 bases and J dropped 5 bases, with 19 bases sitting between them. CDR3 sequence: CASSQFPKGTFDNSPLHF. The CDR3 coding sequence is TGCGCCAGCAGCCAATTCCCGAAAGGGACGTTCGATAATTCACCCCTCCACTTT.

J is TRBJ2-7 and V is TRBV20-1; 8 bases line up with TRBD1. Trimming removed 6 bases from V and 3 bases from J; junction bases left unmatched: 7. Germline loops: CDR1 DFQATT, CDR2 SNEGSKA (reference sequence). The CDR3 is 13 amino acids. The CDR3 loop reads CSATGGNSYEQYF. DNA of the CDR3: TGCAGTGCCACAGGGGGTAATAGCTACGAGCAGTACTTC.

This clonotype appeared once. The gene calls are TRBV12-3 or TRBV12-4 and TRBJ1-1, with 9 bases identical to TRBD1. The junction had 10 bases not matched to a gene; V was cut back by 7 bases and J by 4 bases. CDR3 length: 15 residues. The CDR3 DNA reads TGTGCCAGCACCCCCCGGGGACAGGGCGCCACTGAAGCTTTCTTT. Translating it yields CASTPRGQGATEAFF.

CDR3 coding DNA: TGTGCCAGCAGCAACCGGGACAGGGTGAACATTCAGTACTTC. Protein sequence: CASSNRDRVNIQYF. This chain links TRBV2 with TRBJ2-4; 9 bases map to TRBD1. Looked up from germline, CDR1 is SNHLY and CDR2 is FYNNEI. V was clipped by 6 bases and J by 7 bases; unmatched bases: 7. The CDR3 has 14 residues.

In this sample, this clonotype turned up many times. The chain links TRBV4-2 to TRBJ1-5; possible D gene TRBD1, 6 bases. The CDR3 has 15 residues. Per the germline V gene, CDR1 is LGHNA and CDR2 is YNFKEQ. V was cut by 3 bases and J by 3 bases, with 12 bases left in between. Written as DNA, the CDR3 is TGTGCCAGCAGCCAGGGGGCACGAAACAATCAGCCCCAGCATTTT. Translating it yields CASSQGARNNQPQHF.

The chain combines TRBV11-2 with TRBJ1-3; no reliable D call. V was shortened by 0 bases and J by 4 bases, with 10 bases between the two germline ends. The CDR3 sequence is 15 residues long. CDR1 and CDR2 (germline): SGHAT, FQNNGV. CDR3 DNA: TGTGCCAGCAGCTTAGATCGTACAGTGGGAAACACCATATATTTT. It translates to CASSLDRTVGNTIYF.

V usage is TRBV12-3 or TRBV12-4 and J usage is TRBJ1-6, with 8 nucleotides matching TRBD1. CDR3 length: 15 residues. The trim removed 5 bases at V and 7 bases at J, leaving 7 bases unmatched. The DNA for the CDR3 is TGTGCCAGCAGTGCCCGACAGGGGCCGAATTCACCCCTCCACTTT. Amino acids: CASSARQGPNSPLHF.

The gene calls are TRBV20-1 and TRBJ1-2; D gene ambiguous. Germline CDR1 DFQATT, CDR2 SNEGSKA (reference sequence). V was trimmed by 8 bases and J by 8 bases, leaving 21 bases between them. CDR3 length: 13 amino acids. The CDR3 protein is CSWTEREPLGYTF. CDR3 sequence (DNA): TGCAGTTGGACGGAAAGAGAACCTTTGGGCTACACCTTC.

The chain employs TRBV11-2 and TRBJ1-2, with D maybe TRBD1 (5 bases). Trimming shortened V by 0 bases and J by 13 bases, and 12 bases separated the two germline ends. Germline V lookup: CDR1 SGHAT, CDR2 FQNNGV. This CDR3 region has 12 residues. The CDR3 sequence is CASSLDQGRTTF. The CDR3 DNA reads TGTGCCAGCAGCTTAGATCAGGGAAGGACCACCTTC.

There are many counts of this clonotype. The V and J genes are TRBV4-3 and TRBJ2-5; D unresolved. V gave up 0 bases and J gave up 1 base, with 12 bases separating them. CDR3 length equals 16 residues. Germline CDR1 LGHNA, CDR2 YSLEER. In nucleotides, the CDR3 is TGCGCCAGCAGCCAAGATTGGGCAAGCCCCCAAGAGACCCAGTACTTC. Translation: CASSQDWASPQETQYF.

The V and J genes are TRBV9 and TRBJ2-3; D remains ambiguous. From germline, CDR1 is SGDLS and CDR2 YYNGEE. Between the trimmed V and J ends, which lost 4 bases and 2 bases, there was a span of 11 bases. The CDR3 has 14 residues. This CDR3 is CASSTGRITDTQYF. The DNA for the CDR3 is TGTGCCAGCAGCACCGGACGAATCACAGATACGCAGTATTTT.

This chain links TRBV7-8 with TRBJ1-2, with unresolved D. The CDR3 is made up of 14 amino acids. The V end was cut by 2 bases, the J end by 5 bases, with 12 bases between. CDR1 and CDR2 (germline): SGHVS, FQNEAQ. As DNA, the CDR3 is TGTGCCAGCAGCTTACGCGGAGAAGGGTATGGCTACACCTTC. Amino acids: CASSLRGEGYGYTF. Full variable domain (rest looked up from reference TRBV7-8 and TRBJ1-2): GAGVSQSPRYKVAKRGQDVALRCDPISGHVSLFWYQQALGQGPEFLTYFQNEAQLDKSGLPSDRFFAERPEGSVSTLKIQRTQQEDSAVYLCASSLRGEGYGYTFGSGTRLTVV.

In its sample, this clonotype was seen a few times. The gene calls are TRBV20-1 and TRBJ1-5; tentative D call: TRBD1 (6 bases). The V end was cut by 2 bases, the J end by 6 bases, with 17 bases between. The germline V gene encodes CDR1 DFQATT and CDR2 SNEGSKA (reference sequence). This CDR3 spans 15 amino acids. The CDR3 is CSARIKEGESQPQHF. CDR3 bases: TGCAGTGCTAGAATCAAGGAGGGGGAGTCTCAGCCCCAGCATTTT.

The chain has TRBV21-1 and TRBJ1-1; the table's D call of TRBD1 was not tested on the DNA. TRBV21-1 is recorded as a pseudogene. The CDR3 is made up of 16 amino acids. The CDR3 DNA sequence: TGTGCCGGCGATGCACAGGGGCAGGGAATCTACACTGAAGCTTTCTTT. The encoded protein is CAGDAQGQGIYTEAFF.

This clonotype came up once. One junction end disagrees with the germline gene, perhaps due to a read error. The chain combines TRBV27 with TRBJ1-5; maybe TRBD1 (5 bases). Germline CDR1 MNHEY, CDR2 SMNVEV (reference sequence). CDR3 size: 16 residues. This chain's CDR3 is CASSLGPGLPNQPLHF. The CDR3 bases are TGTGCCAGCAGTTTAGGCCCGGGGCTCCCCAATCAGCCCCTGCATTTT.

The chain carries TRBV9 and TRBJ1-1; D unclear. The V end was cut by 1 base, the J end by 2 bases, with 15 bases between. CDR3 length: 16 residues. Germline assignment: CDR1 SGDLS and CDR2 YYNGEE. CDR3: CASSVSFREGNTEAFF. The CDR3 DNA reads as TGTGCCAGCAGCGTATCTTTTCGGGAGGGCAACACTGAAGCTTTCTTT.

The rearrangement joins TRBV20-1 to TRBJ2-3; 7 nucleotides match TRBD1. V trimming: 5 bases; J trimming: 0 bases; junction bases outside the gene matches: 5. This CDR3 comprises 14 residues. In germline, CDR1 is DFQATT, CDR2 SNEGSKA (reference sequence). The CDR3 is CSAPRQGSTDTQYF. The CDR3 bases are TGCAGTGCTCCGCGACAGGGAAGCACAGATACGCAGTATTTT.

This rearrangement joins TRBV28 to TRBJ1-5; 7 nucleotides line up with TRBD1. J was trimmed by 7 bases and V by 7 bases; bases with no gene match: 10. The CDR3 has 14 residues. Germline V gene data show CDR1 as MDHEN and CDR2 as SYDVKM. The CDR3 is CASTVPDRAQPQHF. CDR3 DNA sequence: TGTGCCAGCACCGTACCCGACAGGGCCCAGCCCCAGCATTTT.

The V gene is TRBV20-1, the J gene TRBJ2-5; 10 bases align to TRBD2. The trim removed 6 bases at V and 3 bases at J, leaving 10 bases unmatched. The CDR3 totals 15 residues. Germline values: CDR1 DFQATT, CDR2 SNEGSKA (reference sequence). In nucleotides, the CDR3 is TGCAGTGCCCATCCGACTAGCGGGTCTAAAGAGACCCAGTACTTC. Protein product: CSAHPTSGSKETQYF.